This T cell receptor beta chain was recovered during a study of shared clonotypes between healthy human individuals (dated by TCRdb to the early 2020s). About the investigation overall: Two women and a few men aged 18 to 49 years were included in the cohort. Blood TCR repertoires of a handful of healthy adults were deeply sequenced to estimate repertoire size and the extent of clonotype sharing between individuals. For each donor, three plates each were used for CD4 naive and CD4 memory, two plates were used for CD8 naive, and one plate was used for CD8 memory. To increase sequencing depth and limit assay-specific biases, different laboratories used diverse techniques to prepare libraries and sequence TCR repertoires. Each donor's leukapheresis produced roughly between roughly 0.85 and 9 billion PBMCs. Results the study describes overall, beyond this receptor: Estimated clonotype richness was generally larger for naive than for memory subsets. Sampling was restricted to blood, and TCR repertoires in tissues likely differ from the TCR repertoires found in blood. Because the study included a small number of donors, the genetic and exposure-history diversity represented was limited. Rarefaction of sorted-subset datasets indicated incomplete sequencing despite the large sequencing depth. When a few donors were compared, the shared fraction of clonotypes was around 5.1% for naive CD4, 3.5% for naive CD8, more than 2% for memory CD4, and about 0.36% for memory CD8. Pairwise subsampling led to the expectation that sequencing depth would affect the degree of clonotype sharing among donors. Compared with non-shared clonotypes, the clonotypes found in all four sorted-subset donors had higher generation probabilities.

About this clone itself: No cognate antigen has been identified for it. The sample holds no much larger clone one base away, and base qualities are not on file.

Using the deep immunoSEQ assay, TCR CDR3 regions were amplified from genomic DNA by multiplex PCR. Extracted genomic DNA from each cell subset was distributed evenly across all wells of several immunoSEQ 96-well plates, and each plate was treated as a replicate. For sorted subsets, 200 to 250 ng genomic DNA, equal to some 28,000 T cell genomes, was loaded into each replicate PCR. Purified libraries were quantified with a Qubit 3.0 fluorometer, sized on a Bioanalyzer 2100, and re-quantified with the KAPA Library Quantification kit. Each immunoSEQ 96-well plate was sequenced on its own single-read 150-cycle Illumina NextSeq 550 flow cell. The original pipeline was this. Because only junctional sequences without quality scores were contained in the immunoSEQ output, filtering matching that applied to full-length reads could not be performed. Sequences were annotated with PyIR, a Python wrapper for IgBLAST v1.9, using IMGT germline references to assign V/J genes and CDR3. Reads with weak V/J assignments (E-value above 1e-6), missing CDR3, stop codons, out-of-frame junctions, or ambiguous translated residues were removed. V3J clonotypes were defined as sequences sharing the same inferred V gene, J gene, and CDR3 amino acid sequence. To compute the percentage overlap between repertoires, the number of shared unique clonotypes was divided by the size of the smaller repertoire. Richness of each repertoire was evaluated using RTK rarefaction, the Chao1 estimator, and Recon v2.1 estimates of unobserved clonotypes. Generation probabilities for all TCRbeta clonotypes obtained by the gDNA method from a few donors were computed using OLGA. What TCRdb holds here is the immuneACCESS table cut down to in-frame rearrangements. Part of the clones is not present; checked against another copy, under half of the missing clones reflect an unresolved V gene, and the others are unexplained. D and trimming come from the DNA, and the V and J calls and clone size come from that table. This sample has about 1.5 million clones in its table, and roughly 95% of those were observed once. The top ten constitute more than 0.9% of the sample.

The donors were healthy, HIV-negative adults who had no recently reported acute infections or vaccinations. Every donor was a Caucasian adult living in Nashville, Tennessee, USA. CD4+ T cells were enriched by magnetic negative selection; naive cells were then positively selected on CD45RA, and the negative fraction formed the memory subset. Blood was collected by leukapheresis, and PBMCs were isolated by Ficoll-Histopaque density gradient centrifugation and then cryopreserved in liquid nitrogen vapor phase. Analytical flow cytometry was used to check the purity and quantity of each magnetically sorted T cell population. Genomic DNA was isolated from every sorted fraction and measured by UV absorbance on a Nanodrop 2000c. The specimen sequenced was naive CD4+ T cells sorted from blood. The cell subset or site label, as the study defines it: CD45RA+ positively selected. This clonotype was sampled from a man under 40 in good health.

The CDR3 sequence is CASSLKPDQNIQYF. In nucleotide form, the sequence is TGTGCCAGCAGCTTAAAGCCAGACCAAAACATTCAGTACTTC. The chain was built from TRBV7-8 and TRBJ2-4; the D gene lacks a confident call. The CDR3 sequence holds 14 residues, the cysteine and phenylalanine included. The only DNA kept is the CDR3, 42 bases in frame from the first base. CDR1 and CDR2 were assigned from the germline V gene as SGHVS and FQNEAQ. V is cut by 2 bases and J by 5 bases, and the space between the germline ends is 10 bases.